This note documents a single T cell receptor beta chain sequence. Its antigen is still unknown. The identical CDR3 is also encoded by other nucleotide sequences in the sample. The CDR3 runs 11 residues. The V gene's germline CDR1 is MDHEN and CDR2 SYDVKM. V was pared by 4 bases and J by 4 bases, with 5 bases between. This sample was included in a study of shared clonotypes between healthy human individuals. Study results and caveats: Limitation of the genetic and exposure-history diversity represented came from the few donors. Clonotypes which were not shared had lower generation probabilities than clonotypes that all four donors shared.

Using immunoSEQ multiplex PCR, the repertoire was profiled, and TCRdb retains in-frame clones only, with some absent. Here the sample spans roughly 2.2 million clones, 85% to 95% being singletons. This receptor was taken from a man aged 18 to 35 in good health. Some clones in this sample may be carry-over from other donors' samples. The genes are TRBV28 and TRBJ2-7; no firm D call. Sequencing input: naive CD4+ T cells from PBMCs. Subset noted: CD45RA+ positively selected. CDR3 residues: CASSSSYEQYF. The CDR3 nucleotides are TGTGCCAGCAGTTCGTCTTACGAGCAGTACTTC.